One and the same sample provided the 18 T cell receptor beta chains below, sequenced in a study of beta chain features in type 1 diabetes. Study-level results: Moderate but significant shortening of TCRB CDR3s was recorded in all four CD4+ subsets from Type 1 diabetes patients.

The entirety of the isolated RNA underwent reverse transcription, so expressed TCRB transcripts were sequenced. Sequencing was performed with immunoSEQ multiplex PCR; in TCRdb, only in-frame clones are kept and a portion is missing. The sample shows 250,000 to 300,000 clones, more than 13% of them seen only once. Antigens for these TCRs are unknown. Material for sequencing was naive CD4+ T cells from blood. These receptors were obtained from a man aged 30 to 39 with type 1 diabetes.

The chain is built from TRBV5-1 and TRBJ1-1; D may be TRBD1 (6 bases). Germline V gene sequence: CDR1 SGHRS, CDR2 YFSETQ. Deletions cut 1 base from V and 3 bases from J, with 16 bases between. This CDR3 region has 16 residues. CDR3: CASSLQQGMGDTEAFF. DNA for the CDR3: TGCGCCAGCAGCTTGCAGCAGGGGATGGGAGACACTGAAGCTTTCTTT.

This chain uses TRBV6-5 with TRBJ1-1; D is perhaps TRBD1 (5 bases). Germline V gene lookup returns CDR1 MNHEY and CDR2 SVGAGI. The CDR3 length is 15 residues. V was trimmed by 5 bases and J by 3 bases, leaving 16 bases between them. CDR3: CASSSLRRGDTEAFF. The CDR3 nucleotides read TGTGCCAGCAGTAGCCTCCGCCGGGGGGACACTGAAGCTTTCTTT.

In this sample, this clone turned up a few times. This sequence joins TRBV30 and TRBJ1-2; the D gene is possibly TRBD1 (5 bases). The length of the CDR3 is 11 residues. Trimming took 4 bases from V and 7 from J, leaving 10 bases between them. CDR1 is GTSNPN and CDR2 is SVGIG in the germline V gene (reference sequence). CDR3 in DNA: TGTGCCTGGATGATGGGGGGTGGCTACACCTTC. Amino acid sequence: CAWMMGGGYTF.

The gene calls are TRBV27 and TRBJ1-5; D is unclear. The CDR3 has 14 residues. The V end lost 1 base, the J end lost 6 bases, and 10 bases lay between the germline ends. Germline loops: CDR1 MNHEY, CDR2 SMNVEV (reference sequence). The CDR3 spells CASSLFKGGQPQHF. CDR3 sequence (DNA): TGTGCCAGCAGTTTATTTAAGGGAGGTCAGCCCCAGCATTTT.

This clone appeared a few times. The chain is built from TRBV7-9 and TRBJ1-2, with a weak D call TRBD1 (5 bases). The CDR3 is made up of 16 amino acids. Germline V gene lookup returns CDR1 SEHNR and CDR2 FQNEAQ (reference sequence). V was pared by 1 base and J by 8 bases, with 20 bases between. CDR3 bases: TGTGCCAGCAGCTTAGGATTAGGCAGGACGGGGGACGGCTACACCTTC. Protein sequence: CASSLGLGRTGDGYTF.

A few counts support this clone. The chain couples TRBV5-6 to TRBJ2-7; 10 bases match TRBD1. Germline V gene lookup returns CDR1 SGHDT and CDR2 YYEEEE. Trimming at V came to 9 bases and at J to 0 bases, leaving 6 bases not matched to a gene. CDR3 length: 14 amino acids. The CDR3 bases are TGTGCCACCTCGGGGACAGGGGACTCCTACGAGCAGTACTTC. Translation: CATSGTGDSYEQYF.

The V gene is TRBV7-2, the J gene TRBJ2-5; maybe TRBD1 (5 bases). V shed 3 bases and J shed 3 bases, with 8 bases lying between them. The CDR3 totals 13 residues. The germline V gene encodes CDR1 SGHTA and CDR2 FQGNSA. CDR3 sequence reads: CASSFRAEETQYF. In DNA, the CDR3 is TGTGCCAGCAGCTTCAGGGCAGAAGAGACCCAGTACTTC.

This clone was seen more than once but under ten times. The V gene is TRBV28, the J gene TRBJ2-7; 7 bases agree with TRBD1. V shed 7 bases, J shed 1 base, and the junction held 13 bases outside the gene matches. The CDR3 is 16 amino acids. Germline CDR1 reads MDHEN; CDR2 reads SYDVKM. The DNA for the CDR3 is TGTGCCAGCACCCTAGGGGGCCGCCTCAGTTCCTACGAGCAGTACTTC. Protein sequence: CASTLGGRLSSYEQYF.

This rearrangement joins TRBV28 to TRBJ1-1; D unclear. V lost 6 bases and J 8 bases, leaving 10 bases between the germline ends. From germline, CDR1 is MDHEN and CDR2 SYDVKM. The CDR3 runs 11 residues. The CDR3: CASSQYLEAFF. CDR3 nucleotides: TGTGCCAGCAGCCAATATCTAGAAGCTTTCTTT.

This sequence joins TRBV7-9 and TRBJ1-3, with D unclear. Germline CDR1 SEHNR, CDR2 FQNEAQ (reference sequence). V lost 1 base, J lost 0 bases, and 7 bases lay in between. The CDR3 is made up of 15 amino acids. In nucleotides, the CDR3 is TGTGCCAGCAGCTTAGGGGCCAGCTCTGGAAACACCATATATTTT. This translates into CASSLGASSGNTIYF.

This clone has just a few counts. The chain joins TRBV10-3 to TRBJ2-1, with TRBD1 identical over 8 bases. The germline CDR1 and CDR2 sequences are ENHRY and SYGVKD. The junction had 4 bases not matched to a gene; V was cut back by 7 bases and J by 5 bases. The CDR3 is made up of 13 amino acids. In DNA form, the CDR3 reads TGTGCCATCACCCCGGACAGGGACAATGAGCAGTTCTTC. This encodes CAITPDRDNEQFF.

V gene TRBV15 combines with J gene TRBJ2-5; 9 positions match TRBD2. Germline CDR1 LNHNV, CDR2 YYDKDF (reference sequence). V shed 11 bases and J 5 bases; nucleotides not matched to a gene: 9. CDR3 length: 13 amino acids. Here the CDR3 DNA reads TGTGCCTGTAGCGGGAGATGGGGTGAGACCCAGTACTTC. It yields the protein CACSGRWGETQYF.

This clone was observed a handful of times. CDR3 residues: CASKANTEEQYF. CDR3 sequence (DNA): TGTGCCAGCAAAGCGAATACGGAAGAGCAGTACTTC. The rearrangement links TRBV7-9 to TRBJ2-7; D remains unclear. Trimming took off 7 bases at V and 7 bases at J, with 14 bases between the two ends. This CDR3 has 12 residues. The germline V gene has CDR1 SEHNR and CDR2 FQNEAQ (reference sequence). Full variable domain (remainder filled in from reference TRBV7-9 and TRBJ2-7): DTGVSQNPRHKITKRGQNVTFRCDPISEHNRLYWYRQTLGQGPEFLTYFQNEAQLEKSRLLSDRFSAERPKGSFSTLEIQRTEQGDSAMYLCASKANTEEQYFGPGTRLTVT.

The gene calls are TRBV5-1 and TRBJ1-1, with a weak D call TRBD1 (5 bases). The germline gives CDR1 SGHRS, CDR2 YFSETQ. The V gene lost 0 bases and the J gene lost 4 bases, with 13 bases spanning the gap. CDR3 length equals 15 residues. The CDR3 DNA sequence: TGCGCCAGCAGCTTGGTTCCGGGGGGGAGCACTGAAGCTTTCTTT. The encoded protein is CASSLVPGGSTEAFF.

This clone was seen a few times. The V call is TRBV13, the J call TRBJ1-2, with 10 bases matching TRBD1. The length of the CDR3 is 14 residues. Looked up from germline, CDR1 is PRHDT and CDR2 is FYEKMQ (reference sequence). V lost 8 bases, J lost 5 bases, and 8 bases stayed unmatched. The CDR3, as DNA: TGTGCCAGCGGTATGGACAGGGGGTATTATGGCTACACCTTC. It translates to CASGMDRGYYGYTF.

This chain uses TRBV18 with TRBJ1-1; 7 bases agree with TRBD1. The CDR3 totals 15 residues. Germline assignment: CDR1 KGHSH and CDR2 LQKENI. J lost 6 bases, V lost 3 bases, and 10 bases had no gene match. The CDR3 loop reads CASSPLNRGYSEAFF. The CDR3 nucleotides are TGTGCCAGCTCACCCCTTAACAGGGGTTACTCTGAAGCTTTCTTT.

The rearrangement uses TRBV12-5 and TRBJ2-2; 7 nucleotides agree with TRBD1. CDR3 length: 13 amino acids. V dropped 6 bases and J dropped 5; count of bases not matched to a gene: 3. Germline-derived CDR1 and CDR2 are LGHNT and FRNRAP. DNA for the CDR3: TGTGCTAGTGGGCCACAGGGGACCGGGGAGCTGTTTTTT. Protein sequence: CASGPQGTGELFF.

The V call is TRBV5-1, the J call TRBJ2-1; TRBD1 matches at 7 bases. The CDR3 spans 12 residues. Unmatched junction bases numbered 4, after V lost 3 bases and J lost 10 bases. CDR1 and CDR2 from the germline V gene are SGHRS and YFSETQ. The CDR3 sequence: CASSSQGREQFF. Here the CDR3 DNA reads TGCGCCAGCAGCTCACAGGGGCGGGAGCAGTTCTTC.